This T cell receptor (beta chain) was identified in a study of T cell responses to AZD1222 COVID-19 vaccine. V shed 3 bases and J 2 bases; nucleotides not matched to a gene: 5. This CDR3 has 15 amino acids. Germline loops: CDR1 SGDLS, CDR2 YYNGEE. Assay used: immunoSEQ multiplex PCR; TCRdb lists only in-frame clones, some missing. The table shows 120,000 or so clones, with 70% to 90% occurring only once. Researchers grouped second doses given at about 4 or about 12 weeks into one pool. This chain connects TRBV9 to TRBJ1-3; TRBD1 agrees at 7 bases. The source is an adult who received the AZD1222 COVID-19 vaccine. The sequencing used peripheral blood, collected 28 days after the second AZD1222 dose. The CDR3 spells CASSAEGTAGNTIYF. In nucleotides, the CDR3 is TGTGCCAGCAGCGCCGAAGGGACAGCTGGAAACACCATATATTTT.